The present T cell receptor beta chain was sequenced within a study of metastatic and nonmetastatic thyroid tumors. At the level of the study: Across peripheral blood and tumor or nodule tissue samples taken from malignant and benign thyroid patients, the repertoires were compared with one another.

At least ten counts were recorded for this clone. MiXCR reprocessed the PCR reads for TCRdb. The top ten clones hold approximately 10% of a sample with tens of thousands of clones, more than 9.5% of them seen once. Every patient was untreated before thyroid surgery. The germline CDR1 and CDR2 sequences are MNHEY and SVGEGT. Between the trimmed V and J ends, which lost 7 bases and 3 bases, there was a span of 12 bases. This CDR3 spans 13 amino acids. Material: blood. This sequence originates from a female donor with papillary thyroid cancer or a benign thyroid nodule (not recorded which). Some clones in this sample may be carry-over from other donors' samples. V gene TRBV6-2 or TRBV6-3 combines with J gene TRBJ1-1; D not certain. CDR3 sequence reads: CASNYGRDTEAFF. The CDR3 DNA reads as TGTGCCAGCAATTATGGTAGGGACACTGAAGCTTTCTTT.